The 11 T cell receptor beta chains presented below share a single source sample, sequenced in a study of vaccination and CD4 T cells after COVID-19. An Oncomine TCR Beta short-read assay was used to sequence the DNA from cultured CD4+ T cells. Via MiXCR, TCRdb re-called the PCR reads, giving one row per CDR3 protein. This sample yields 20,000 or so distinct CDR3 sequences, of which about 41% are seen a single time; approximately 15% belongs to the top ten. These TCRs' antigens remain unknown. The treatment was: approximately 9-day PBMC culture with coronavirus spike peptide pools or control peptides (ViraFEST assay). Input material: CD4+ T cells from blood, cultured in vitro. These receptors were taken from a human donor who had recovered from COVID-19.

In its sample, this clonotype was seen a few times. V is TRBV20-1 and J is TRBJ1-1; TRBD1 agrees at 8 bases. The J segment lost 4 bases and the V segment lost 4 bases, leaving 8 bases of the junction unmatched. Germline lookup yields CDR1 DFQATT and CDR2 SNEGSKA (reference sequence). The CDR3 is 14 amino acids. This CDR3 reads CSATLGQAGTEAFF. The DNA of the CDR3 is TGCAGTGCTACCCTGGGACAGGCCGGCACTGAAGCTTTCTTT.

CDR3 sequence reads: CASSEETSGSYEQYF. CDR3 DNA sequence: TGTGCCAGCAGTGAAGAGACTAGCGGGAGTTACGAGCAGTACTTC. V gene TRBV6-1 combines with J gene TRBJ2-7, with 12 bases lining up with TRBD2. This CDR3 comprises 15 residues. CDR1 and CDR2 from the germline V gene are MNHNS and SASEGT. J lost 4 bases, V lost 1 base, and 2 bases had no gene match.

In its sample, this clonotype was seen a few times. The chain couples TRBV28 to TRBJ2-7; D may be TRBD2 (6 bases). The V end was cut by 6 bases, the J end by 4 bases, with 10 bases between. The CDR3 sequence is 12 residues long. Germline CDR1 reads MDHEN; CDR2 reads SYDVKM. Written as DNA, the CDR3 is TGTGCCAGCAGCCCGGGAGCATACGAGCAGTACTTC. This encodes CASSPGAYEQYF.

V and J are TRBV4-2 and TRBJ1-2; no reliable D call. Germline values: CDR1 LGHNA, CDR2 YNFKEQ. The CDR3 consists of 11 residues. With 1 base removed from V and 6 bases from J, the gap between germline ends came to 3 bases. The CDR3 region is CASSQADGYTF. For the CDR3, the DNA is TGTGCCAGCAGCCAAGCCGATGGCTACACCTTC.

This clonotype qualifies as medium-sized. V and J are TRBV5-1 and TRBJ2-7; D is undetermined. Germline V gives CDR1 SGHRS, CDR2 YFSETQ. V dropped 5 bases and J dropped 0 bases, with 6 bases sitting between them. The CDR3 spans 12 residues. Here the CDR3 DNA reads TGCGCCAGCAGTCCAAACTCCTACGAGCAGTACTTC. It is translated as CASSPNSYEQYF.

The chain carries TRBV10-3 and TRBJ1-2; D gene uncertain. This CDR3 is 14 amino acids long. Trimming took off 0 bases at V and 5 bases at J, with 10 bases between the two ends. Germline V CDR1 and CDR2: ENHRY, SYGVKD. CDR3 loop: CAISESLTGYGYTF. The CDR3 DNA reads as TGTGCCATCAGTGAGTCTTTGACGGGGTATGGCTACACCTTC.

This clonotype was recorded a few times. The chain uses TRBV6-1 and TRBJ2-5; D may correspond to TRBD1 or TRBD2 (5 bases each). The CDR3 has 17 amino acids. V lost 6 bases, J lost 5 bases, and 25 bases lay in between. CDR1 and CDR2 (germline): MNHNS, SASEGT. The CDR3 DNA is TGTGCCAGCAGCCGTAGAGGGGACCTGGGGCGAGGGGAGACCCAGTACTTC. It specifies CASSRRGDLGRGETQYF.

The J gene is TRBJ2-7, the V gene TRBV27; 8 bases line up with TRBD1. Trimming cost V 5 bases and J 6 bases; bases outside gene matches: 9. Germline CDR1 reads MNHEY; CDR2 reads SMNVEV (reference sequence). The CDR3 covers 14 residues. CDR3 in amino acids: CASSAWTGNGEQYF. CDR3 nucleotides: TGTGCCAGCAGTGCGTGGACAGGGAATGGCGAGCAGTACTTC.

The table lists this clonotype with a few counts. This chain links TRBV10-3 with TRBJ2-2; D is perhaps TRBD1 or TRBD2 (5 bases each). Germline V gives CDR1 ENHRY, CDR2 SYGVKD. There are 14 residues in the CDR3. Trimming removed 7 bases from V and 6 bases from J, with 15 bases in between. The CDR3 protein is CAITRDGGAGELFF. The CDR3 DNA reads TGTGCCATCACCCGGGACGGTGGGGCCGGGGAGCTGTTTTTT.

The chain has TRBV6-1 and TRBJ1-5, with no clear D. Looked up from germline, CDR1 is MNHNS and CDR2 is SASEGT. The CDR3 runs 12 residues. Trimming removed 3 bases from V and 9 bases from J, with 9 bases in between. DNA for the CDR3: TGTGCCAGCAGTGAGGCCTGCCGGCCCCAGCATTTT. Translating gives CASSEACRPQHF.

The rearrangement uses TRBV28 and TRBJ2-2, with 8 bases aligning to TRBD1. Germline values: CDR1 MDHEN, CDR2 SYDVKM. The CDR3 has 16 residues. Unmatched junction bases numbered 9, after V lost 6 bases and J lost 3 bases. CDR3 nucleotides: TGTGCCAGCAGGCCCAGGGGGCGGTGGGACACCGGGGAGCTGTTTTTT. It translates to CASRPRGRWDTGELFF.